The clone carrying this T cell receptor (beta chain) was detected a few times. J gave up 3 bases and V 6 bases, and 5 bases lay outside the gene matches. CDR1 is MDHEN and CDR2 is SYDVKM in the germline V gene. The CDR3 loop spans 14 amino acids. This record belongs to a study of blood T cell repertoires in COVID-19. Recovered Cohort 3 donors showed two negative PCRs, clearance, or symptom resolution. Only in-frame clones appear in the TCRdb table, and some are missing; sequencing was by immunoSEQ multiplex PCR. The repertoire holds about 300,000 clones, roughly 90% seen once, with roughly 1.1% in the top ten.

Sample: PBMCs or T cells enriched from blood (not recorded which). The clonotype originates from a woman aged 25 to 39 who had recovered from COVID-19. The chain is built from TRBV28 and TRBJ1-3; 7 nucleotides line up with TRBD1. As DNA, the CDR3 is TGTGCCAGCAGACCGGGACAGCTTGGAAACACCATATATTTT. Encoded protein: CASRPGQLGNTIYF.